The 22 T cell receptor beta chains below all came from one sample that was sequenced in a study of tissue T cells after allogeneic stem cell transplantation. The data were produced by immunoSEQ multiplex PCR, yet TCRdb's version contains in-frame clones alone and is incomplete. The data hold thousands of clones, with 64% observed a single time. Adult allogeneic hematopoietic cell transplant recipients with steroid-refractory graft-versus-host disease were prospectively enrolled for research autopsy. Sequenced material: jejunal tissue, taken at autopsy. Every receptor here comes from a male patient of 60 years or more with steroid-refractory graft-versus-host disease after an allogeneic stem cell transplant. Part of the T cell pool may stem from the graft donor.

This clone occurred once. This chain joins TRBV4-1 and TRBJ2-2, with D tentatively TRBD1 (6 bases). The germline CDR1 and CDR2 sequences are MGHRA and YSYEKL. CDR3 size: 14 residues. The V gene lost 6 bases and the J gene lost 4 bases, with 12 bases spanning the gap. The CDR3 nucleotides read TGCGCCAGCAGTTACGACAGGACCACCGGGGAGCTGTTTTTT. It is translated as CASSYDRTTGELFF.

This clone showed up just once. The gene calls are TRBV15 and TRBJ1-5; D uncertain. The germline V and J ends were trimmed by 3 bases and 0 bases, with 9 bases remaining between them. In germline, CDR1 is LNHNV, CDR2 YYDKDF (reference sequence). This CDR3 is 15 amino acids long. CDR3 sequence (DNA): TGTGCCACCAGCAGGGCGGTGTATAGCAATCAGCCCCAGCATTTT. It specifies CATSRAVYSNQPQHF. Drawing the rest from reference TRBV15 and TRBJ1-5, the complete variable domain is DAMVIQNPRYQVTQFGKPVTLSCSQTLNHNVMYWYQQKSSQAPKLLFHYYDKDFNNEADTPDNFQSRRPNTSFCFLDIRSPGLGDTAMYLCATSRAVYSNQPQHFGDGTRLSIL.

The chain recombines TRBV6-4 with TRBJ2-3, with TRBD2 matching over 8 bases. The CDR3 extends over 15 amino acids. The ends lost 0 bases at V and 1 base at J; junction bases unmatched: 0. Germline values: CDR1 MRHNA, CDR2 SNTAGT. The CDR3, as DNA: TGTGCCAGCAGTGACTCTAGCGGGGGCACAGATACGCAGTATTTT. Residues: CASSDSSGGTDTQYF.

The chain recombines TRBV5-1 with TRBJ2-1; TRBD2 matches 9 bases. V shed 6 bases, J shed 4 bases, and the junction held 5 bases outside the gene matches. The CDR3 totals 14 residues. The V gene's germline CDR1 is SGHRS and CDR2 YFSETQ. CDR3 nucleotide sequence: TGCGCCAGCACAGCGGGGGGCACTTACAATGAGCAGTTCTTC. Translated: CASTAGGTYNEQFF.

This chain links TRBV6-5 with TRBJ1-5, with TRBD1 identical over 10 bases. The germline V gene encodes CDR1 MNHEY and CDR2 SVGAGI. This CDR3 contains 15 residues. The ends lost 6 bases at V and 1 base at J; junction bases unmatched: 3. The CDR3 coding sequence is TGTGCCAGCAGAAGGACAGGGGGAAGCAATCAGCCCCAGCATTTT. Encoded protein: CASRRTGGSNQPQHF.

This chain connects TRBV19 to TRBJ1-1; D is uncertain. Between the trimmed V and J ends, which lost 3 bases and 11 bases, there was a span of 13 bases. Germline CDR1 is LNHDA and CDR2 is SQIVND (reference sequence). This CDR3 is built from 12 residues. The CDR3 loop is CASSIATNRAFF. The CDR3 DNA sequence: TGTGCCAGTAGTATTGCGACAAATCGGGCTTTCTTT. The full variable domain, its missing parts supplied by reference TRBV19 and TRBJ1-1, is DGGITQSPKYLFRKEGQNVTLSCEQNLNHDAMYWYRQDPGQGLRLIYYSQIVNDFQKGDIAEGYSVSREKKESFPLTVTSAQKNPTAFYLCASSIATNRAFFGQGTRLTVV.

This clone showed up just a few times. This same CDR3 is encoded by further DNA sequences in the sample. This sequence joins TRBV5-1 and TRBJ1-1; 7 positions match TRBD1. CDR3 length: 15 residues. Per germline, CDR1 SGHRS and CDR2 YFSETQ. V was pared by 0 bases and J by 0 bases, with 2 bases of the junction left unmatched. CDR3 region: CASSLGQGMNTEAFF. For the CDR3, the DNA is TGCGCCAGCAGCTTGGGACAGGGCATGAACACTGAAGCTTTCTTT.

This chain uses TRBV12-3 or TRBV12-4 with TRBJ2-5; no firm D call. Between the trimmed V and J ends, which lost 6 bases and 3 bases, there was a span of 11 bases. This CDR3 has 13 amino acids. CDR3 DNA: TGTGCCAGCAGCCGGACGGCGGAAGAGACCCAGTACTTC. Its protein is CASSRTAEETQYF.

This chain connects TRBV5-4 to TRBJ1-6; D may be TRBD1 (5 bases). The CDR3 runs to 16 residues. Germline V gene data show CDR1 as SGHNT and CDR2 as YYREEE (reference sequence). Trimming removed 4 bases at V and 6 bases at J, with 17 bases between. The CDR3 here is CASSPRTGTVNSPLHF. In DNA, the CDR3 is TGTGCCAGCAGCCCGCGAACCGGGACGGTTAATTCACCCCTCCACTTT.

This rearrangement joins TRBV7-3 to TRBJ2-5; D is undetermined. V was cut by 2 bases and J by 5 bases, with 9 bases left in between. The CDR3 is 13 residues long. In germline, CDR1 is SGHTA, CDR2 FQGTGA. The CDR3 DNA reads as TGTGCCAGCAGCTTATGGGGAACGGAGACCCAGTACTTC. Protein sequence: CASSLWGTETQYF.

This clone is termed large. The rearrangement uses TRBV6-5 and TRBJ1-6; D may be TRBD1 (6 bases). From germline, CDR1 is MNHEY and CDR2 SVGAGI. V shed 5 bases and J shed 10 bases, with 15 bases lying between them. CDR3 length: 14 amino acids. As DNA, the CDR3 is TGTGCCAGCAGTCGACAGGCCAAGGGATCACCCCTCCACTTT. Its protein is CASSRQAKGSPLHF.

The chain uses TRBV4-3 and TRBJ1-2; TRBD1 matches at 9 bases. Germline values: CDR1 LGHNA, CDR2 YSLEER. V lost 5 bases to trimming and J lost 7 bases; unmatched junction nucleotides: 8. The CDR3 runs 14 residues. The CDR3 nucleotides are TGCGCCAGCAGCACTCCCGGGACAGGGTTTGGCTACACCTTC. Translation gives CASSTPGTGFGYTF.

The gene calls are TRBV20-1 and TRBJ2-3; D ambiguous. Germline V CDR1 and CDR2: DFQATT, SNEGSKA (reference sequence). V was shortened by 3 bases and J by 8 bases, with 6 bases between the two germline ends. The CDR3 totals 10 residues. Here the CDR3 DNA reads TGCAGTGCTAGTGTTAGTACGCAGTATTTT. This encodes CSASVSTQYF.

The V and J genes are TRBV7-2 and TRBJ2-4; possibly TRBD2 for D (5 bases). This CDR3 is 13 amino acids long. The germline V gene encodes CDR1 SGHTA and CDR2 FQGNSA. V gave up 3 bases and J gave up 8 bases, with 11 bases separating them. For the CDR3, the DNA is TGTGCCAGCAGCTTGCGACACGGGGACATTCAGTACTTC. This gives the protein CASSLRHGDIQYF.

The chain combines TRBV5-1 with TRBJ2-3, with 9 bases matching TRBD2. The ends lost 0 bases at V and 3 bases at J; junction bases unmatched: 8. Germline CDR1 and CDR2: SGHRS and YFSETQ. There are 17 residues in the CDR3. CDR3 sequence reads: CASSLGGSGSSTDTQYF. The DNA for the CDR3 is TGCGCCAGCAGCTTGGGAGGTAGCGGGAGTTCAACAGATACGCAGTATTTT.

This chain uses TRBV25-1 with TRBJ2-3; TRBD1 agrees at 8 bases. The CDR3 contains 16 residues. Trimming at V came to 4 bases and at J to 5 bases, leaving 11 bases not matched to a gene. Germline V gene sequence: CDR1 MGHDK, CDR2 SYGVNS. The CDR3: CASSGLRGRGQDTQYF. CDR3 DNA: TGTGCCAGCAGTGGCCTGAGGGGCAGGGGGCAAGATACGCAGTATTTT.

This chain links TRBV24-1 with TRBJ2-3, with 8 bases fitting TRBD1. The CDR3 loop spans 16 amino acids. Per the germline V gene, CDR1 is KGHDR and CDR2 is SFDVKD. V lost 3 bases to trimming and J lost 4 bases; unmatched junction nucleotides: 8. The CDR3, as DNA: TGTGCCACCAGTGATCCGGACAGGGAGTGGGCAGATACGCAGTATTTT. Translating gives CATSDPDREWADTQYF.

This clone has just a few counts. The chain is built from TRBV11-2 and TRBJ2-7; 8 nucleotides agree with TRBD2. After removal of 2 bases from V and 6 bases from J, the junction contained 6 bases not matched to a gene. Germline V gives CDR1 SGHAT, CDR2 FQNNGV. CDR3 length: 14 residues. The CDR3 is CASSLRRGAGEQYF. The DNA of the CDR3 is TGTGCCAGCAGCTTAAGGCGGGGGGCAGGCGAGCAGTACTTC.

The chain carries TRBV4-1 and TRBJ1-3, with D unclear. The germline gives CDR1 MGHRA, CDR2 YSYEKL. This CDR3 contains 15 residues. Trimming removed 0 bases at V and 4 bases at J, with 10 bases between. The CDR3 bases are TGCGCCAGCAGCCAAGACTCCTCCGGCGGAAACACCATATATTTT. Encoded protein: CASSQDSSGGNTIYF.

This chain uses TRBV11-1 with TRBJ2-5; TRBD2 agrees at 8 bases. In germline, CDR1 is SGHAT, CDR2 FQDESV (reference sequence). V lost 3 bases to trimming and J lost 4 bases; unmatched junction nucleotides: 1. The CDR3 has 13 residues. The chain's CDR3 is CASSFGGAETQYF. The CDR3 bases are TGTGCCAGCAGCTTCGGGGGGGCAGAGACCCAGTACTTC.

The sample holds a few counts of this clone. The J gene is TRBJ1-6, the V gene TRBV9; D gene unclear. The CDR3 totals 13 residues. Trimming removed 5 bases from V and 7 bases from J, with 10 bases in between. Germline V gives CDR1 SGDLS, CDR2 YYNGEE. CDR3 protein: CASSWSGNSPLHF. As DNA, the CDR3 is TGTGCCAGCAGTTGGTCCGGAAATTCACCCCTCCACTTT.

This clone occurred a few times. The CDR3 DNA is TGCGCCAGCAGCCAAGAATTACAGTCTCCCTATGGCTACACCTTC. Translation gives CASSQELQSPYGYTF. This chain links TRBV4-3 with TRBJ1-2; D unresolved. Germline CDR1 and CDR2: LGHNA and YSLEER. The CDR3 has 15 amino acids. Between the trimmed V and J ends, which lost 0 bases and 4 bases, there was a span of 12 bases.